This TCR beta chain originates from a study of cytomegalovirus exposure and HLA in healthy donors. Study-wide points: In a later analysis, TCR beta V- and J-gene trimming showed a link to a missense DCLRE1C variant. The investigators catalogued some 150 TCR beta chains as cytomegalovirus-associated. In a later analysis, most CMV-associated TCR beta chains appeared HLA-restricted. Immune exposure information available was restricted to CMV serostatus.

The V end lost 3 bases, the J end lost 14 bases, and 32 bases lay between the germline ends. This CDR3 region has 18 residues. Germline lookup yields CDR1 SNHLY and CDR2 FYNNEI. This clone appeared a single time. The target antigen is unknown. PCR used 60 Vbeta primers and 13 Jbeta primers. Method: immunoSEQ multiplex PCR; TCRdb's copy keeps in-frame clones and lacks some. The sample contains 150,000 or so clones, about three fifths of which appear only once. The J gene is TRBJ2-4, the V gene TRBV2, with TRBD2 as a possible D gene (5 bases). The sequence was obtained from a woman aged 30 to 39 in good health and CMV-seropositive. Sequencing input: PBMCs. CDR3 bases: TGTGCCAGCAGTGACCCACTATCTTGGGCTAGCTCCACCAACCGAGAGTACTTC. Protein product: CASSDPLSWASSTNREYF.